These T cell receptor beta chains were read from a single sample in a study of OX40 agonist ivuxolimab in advanced cancers. TCRdb's table, derived via immunoSEQ multiplex PCR, lists solely in-frame clones and lacks some. The table shows fewer than 50,000 clones, with about 88% occurring only once. The sample consisted of CD4+ or CD8+ T cells sorted from blood, taken in a trial of the OX40 agonist ivuxolimab. The receptors come from an adult with an advanced solid tumor such as melanoma, head and neck, liver or kidney cancer. CDR3s include the opening cysteine and the closing phenylalanine or tryptophan. The order of the fields is V gene, J gene, clone size, D gene, CDR3 protein, CDR3 DNA. D genes are given only for firm matches. Clone size, where shown, is once, few, many, or a class for clones that have expanded.

V: TRBV5-1
J: TRBJ1-2
size: NA
D: NA
CDR3: CASSLSDGGGYTF
DNA: TGCGCCAGCAGCTTGTCGGACGGTGGCGGCTACACCTTC

V: TRBV7-2
J: TRBJ1-1
size: NA
D: NA
CDR3: CASSPVRVNTEAFF
DNA: TGTGCCAGCAGCCCAGTAAGAGTGAACACTGAAGCTTTCTTT

V: TRBV5-6
J: TRBJ2-4
size: NA
D: TRBD2
CDR3: CASSSGLAENIQYF
DNA: TGTGCCAGCAGCTCCGGACTAGCGGAAAACATTCAGTACTTC

V: TRBV10-1
J: TRBJ2-7
size: few
D: TRBD1
CDR3: CASSEGQGREQYF
DNA: TGCGCCAGCAGTGAGGGACAGGGGAGGGAGCAGTACTTC

V: TRBV9
J: TRBJ2-1
size: NA
D: TRBD1
CDR3: CASSDNPGTGVHNEQFF
DNA: TGTGCCAGCAGCGACAATCCAGGGACAGGGGTCCACAATGAGCAGTTCTTC

V: TRBV12-2
J: TRBJ2-7
size: NA
D: NA
CDR3: CASRLVHEQYF
DNA: TGTGCAAGTCGCTTAGTCCACGAGCAGTACTTC

V: TRBV7-8
J: TRBJ2-1
size: NA
D: NA
CDR3: CASRQVRTSGNEQFF
DNA: TGTGCCAGCAGGCAAGTAAGGACAAGCGGCAATGAGCAGTTCTTC

V: TRBV18
J: TRBJ1-3
size: NA
D: NA
CDR3: CASSPGRVAGNTIYF
DNA: TGTGCCAGCTCTCCGGGACGTGTGGCTGGAAACACCATATATTTT

V: TRBV5-6
J: TRBJ2-7
size: NA
D: TRBD1
CDR3: CASSLFLTGPYEQYF
DNA: TGTGCCAGCAGCTTGTTTTTGACAGGGCCCTACGAGCAGTACTTC

V: TRBV15
J: TRBJ2-7
size: once
D: NA
CDR3: CATSRDQQGIYEQYF
DNA: TGTGCCACCAGCAGAGATCAACAGGGTATCTACGAGCAGTACTTC

V: TRBV5-1
J: TRBJ1-1
size: NA
D: NA
CDR3: CASSLEWGNTEAFF
DNA: TGCGCCAGCAGCTTGGAGTGGGGGAACACTGAAGCTTTCTTT

V: TRBV10-3
J: TRBJ2-2
size: NA
D: TRBD1
CDR3: CAIRPVETGPTGELFF
DNA: TGTGCCATCAGGCCGGTGGAGACAGGGCCCACCGGGGAGCTGTTTTTT

V: TRBV4-3
J: TRBJ2-3
size: NA
D: TRBD2
CDR3: CASSQERVGGLAADTQYF
DNA: TGCGCCAGCAGCCAAGAGAGGGTCGGGGGACTAGCAGCAGATACGCAGTATTTT

V: TRBV7-9
J: TRBJ1-5
size: few
D: NA
CDR3: CASSSDPDQPQHF
DNA: TGTGCCAGCAGCTCGGACCCCGATCAGCCCCAGCATTTT

V: TRBV28
J: TRBJ2-7
size: NA
D: TRBD1
CDR3: CASSARTDRDHEQYF
DNA: TGTGCCAGCAGCGCGAGAACGGACAGGGACCACGAGCAGTACTTC

V: TRBV5-4
J: TRBJ1-2
size: NA
D: NA
CDR3: CASSLTGNGYTF
DNA: TGTGCCAGCAGCTTGACAGGGAACGGCTACACCTTC

V: TRBV10-1
J: TRBJ2-5
size: NA
D: TRBD2
CDR3: CASSGAGGEETQYF
DNA: TGCGCCAGCAGTGGGGCGGGAGGGGAAGAGACCCAGTACTTC

V: TRBV21-1
J: TRBJ2-6
size: NA
D: NA
CDR3: CASSKVGVTLSGANVLTF
DNA: TGTGCCAGCAGCAAAGTCGGGGTTACTTTATCTGGGGCCAACGTCCTGACTTTC

V: TRBV28
J: TRBJ2-7
size: NA
D: NA
CDR3: CASSLPGASYEQYF
DNA: TGTGCCAGCAGTTTACCAGGGGCGTCCTACGAGCAGTACTTC

V: TRBV6-5
J: TRBJ2-7
size: few
D: TRBD2
CDR3: CASSHRSGGYEQYF
DNA: TGTGCCAGCAGTCATCGGAGCGGGGGCTACGAGCAGTACTTC

V: TRBV4-3
J: TRBJ2-1
size: NA
D: TRBD2
CDR3: CASSLTSGGDEQFF
DNA: TGCGCCAGCAGCCTCACTAGCGGGGGTGATGAGCAGTTCTTC

V: TRBV6-1
J: TRBJ2-5
size: once
D: NA
CDR3: CASTGTGYQETQYF
DNA: TGTGCCAGCACGGGTACTGGGTACCAAGAGACCCAGTACTTC

V: TRBV9
J: TRBJ2-5
size: NA
D: TRBD2
CDR3: CASSVGAGDGETQYF
DNA: TGTGCCAGCAGCGTAGGTGCGGGAGACGGAGAGACCCAGTACTTC

V: TRBV4-1
J: TRBJ1-6
size: NA
D: NA
CDR3: CASSQGQTYNSPLHF
DNA: TGCGCCAGCAGCCAAGGACAAACCTATAATTCACCCCTCCACTTT

V: TRBV27
J: TRBJ2-2
size: once
D: NA
CDR3: CASTATAANTGELFF
DNA: TGTGCCAGCACGGCGACAGCCGCGAACACCGGGGAGCTGTTTTTT

V: TRBV11-2
J: TRBJ2-3
size: NA
D: NA
CDR3: CASSSTDTQYF
DNA: TGTGCCAGCAGCTCCACAGATACGCAGTATTTT

V: TRBV28
J: TRBJ1-5
size: NA
D: NA
CDR3: CASSSTHQPQHF
DNA: TGTGCCAGCAGTTCCACCCATCAGCCCCAGCATTTT

V: TRBV7-9
J: TRBJ1-1
size: NA
D: NA
CDR3: CASTRRGNTEAFF
DNA: TGTGCCAGCACCCGCAGGGGGAACACTGAAGCTTTCTTT

V: TRBV19
J: TRBJ2-7
size: NA
D: TRBD1
CDR3: CASSAPGQGLYEQYF
DNA: TGTGCCAGTAGTGCCCCGGGACAGGGACTTTACGAGCAGTACTTC

V: TRBV2
J: TRBJ2-3
size: NA
D: NA
CDR3: CASSDMRLAGDTDTQYF
DNA: TGTGCCAGCAGTGATATGCGGTTGGCAGGGGACACAGATACGCAGTATTTT

V: TRBV11-3
J: TRBJ2-1
size: NA
D: TRBD1
CDR3: CASSLAGQGNEQFF
DNA: TGTGCCAGCAGCTTAGCGGGACAGGGTAATGAGCAGTTCTTC

V: TRBV9
J: TRBJ2-3
size: once
D: TRBD1
CDR3: CASSGGQGASRTDTQYF
DNA: TGTGCCAGCAGCGGAGGACAGGGGGCGAGTAGAACAGATACGCAGTATTTT

V: TRBV19
J: TRBJ2-1
size: NA
D: NA
CDR3: CASSPSEYTGNEQFF
DNA: TGTGCCAGTAGCCCCTCGGAATATACGGGCAATGAGCAGTTCTTC

V: TRBV7-8
J: TRBJ1-6
size: NA
D: TRBD1
CDR3: CASTLGRGDSPLHF
DNA: TGTGCCAGCACCCTGGGCAGGGGGGATTCACCCCTCCACTTT

V: TRBV19
J: TRBJ2-1
size: NA
D: TRBD2
CDR3: CASTREGSYNEQFF
DNA: TGTGCCAGTACACGGGAGGGCTCCTACAATGAGCAGTTCTTC

V: TRBV6-1
J: TRBJ2-7
size: NA
D: TRBD1
CDR3: CASSDYRGLEQYF
DNA: TGTGCCAGCAGTGACTACAGGGGTCTCGAGCAGTACTTC

V: TRBV4-2
J: TRBJ1-2
size: NA
D: NA
CDR3: CASSLGEFGYTF
DNA: TGTGCCAGCAGCTTGGGGGAGTTTGGCTACACCTTC

V: TRBV29-1
J: TRBJ2-5
size: NA
D: NA
CDR3: CSALRETQYF
DNA: TGCAGCGCCCTACGGGAGACCCAGTACTTC

V: TRBV27
J: TRBJ1-1
size: NA
D: TRBD1
CDR3: CASSFRGRDTEAFF
DNA: TGTGCCAGCAGTTTCAGGGGGAGGGATACTGAAGCTTTCTTT

V: TRBV5-1
J: TRBJ1-2
size: NA
D: TRBD1
CDR3: CASSSDRGLYGYTF
DNA: TGCGCCAGCAGCTCGGACAGGGGTCTCTATGGCTACACCTTC